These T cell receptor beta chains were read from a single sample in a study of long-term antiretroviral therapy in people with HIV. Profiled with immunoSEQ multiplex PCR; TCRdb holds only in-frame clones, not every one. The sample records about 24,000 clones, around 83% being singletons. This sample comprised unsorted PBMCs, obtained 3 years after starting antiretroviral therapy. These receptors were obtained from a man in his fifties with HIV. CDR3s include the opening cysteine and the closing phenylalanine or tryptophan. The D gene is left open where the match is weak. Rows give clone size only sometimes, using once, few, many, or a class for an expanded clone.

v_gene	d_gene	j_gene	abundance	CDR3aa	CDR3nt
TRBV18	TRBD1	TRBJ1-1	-	CASSPGQGATEAFF	TGTGCCAGCTCACCCGGACAGGGGGCAACTGAAGCTTTCTTT
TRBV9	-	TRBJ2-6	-	CASRASGANVLTF	TGTGCCAGCAGGGCCTCTGGGGCCAACGTCCTGACTTTC
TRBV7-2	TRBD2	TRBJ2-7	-	CASSKTSGSSYEQYF	TGTGCCAGCAGCAAGACTAGCGGGAGCTCGTACGAGCAGTACTTC
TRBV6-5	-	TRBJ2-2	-	CASSYVFGTGELFF	TGTGCCAGCAGTTACGTCTTTGGAACCGGGGAGCTGTTTTTT
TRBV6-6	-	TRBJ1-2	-	CASSYLGRGTNGYTF	TGTGCCAGCAGTTACCTGGGCAGGGGAACGAATGGCTACACCTTC
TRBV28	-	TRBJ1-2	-	CASSPTELNYGYTF	TGTGCCAGCAGCCCGACAGAGTTAAACTATGGCTACACCTTC
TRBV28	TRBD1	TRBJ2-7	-	CASNRDRGFDEQYF	TGTGCCAGCAATAGGGACAGGGGGTTCGACGAGCAGTACTTC
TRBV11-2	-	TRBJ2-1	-	CASSGYGVTYNEQFF	TGTGCCAGTAGCGGCTACGGGGTTACCTACAATGAGCAGTTCTTC
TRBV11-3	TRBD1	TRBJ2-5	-	CASSSRPGQGVTETQYF	TGTGCCAGCAGCTCCCGGCCGGGACAGGGGGTGACGGAGACCCAGTACTTC
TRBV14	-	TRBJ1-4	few	CASSPRGRGEKLFF	TGTGCCAGCAGCCCCCGGGGGAGGGGTGAAAAACTGTTTTTT
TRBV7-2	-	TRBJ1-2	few	CASSLAGAIYGYTF	TGTGCCAGCAGCTTAGCAGGGGCGATCTATGGCTACACCTTC
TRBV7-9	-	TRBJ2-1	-	CASSLAWREDNEQFF	TGTGCCAGCAGCTTAGCGTGGAGGGAGGACAATGAGCAGTTCTTC
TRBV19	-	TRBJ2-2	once	CATRTRTNTGELFF	TGTGCCACTCGAACACGGACTAACACCGGGGAGCTGTTTTTT
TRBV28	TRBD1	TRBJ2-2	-	CASSLIFGQGVAGELFF	TGTGCCAGCAGTTTAATATTCGGGCAGGGGGTGGCCGGGGAGCTGTTTTTT
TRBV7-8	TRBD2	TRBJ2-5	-	CASRKTSGRLQETQYF	TGTGCCAGCAGAAAGACTAGCGGGAGGTTACAAGAGACCCAGTACTTC
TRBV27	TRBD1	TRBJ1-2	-	CASSFRGLTYGYTF	TGTGCCAGCAGTTTCAGGGGGTTGACTTATGGCTACACCTTC
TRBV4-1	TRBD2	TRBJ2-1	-	CASSQRSGGRDEQFF	TGCGCCAGCAGCCAACGGTCGGGGGGGAGGGATGAGCAGTTCTTC
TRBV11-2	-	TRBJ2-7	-	CASSLGPGVEQYF	TGTGCCAGCAGCTTAGGGCCGGGTGTGGAGCAGTACTTC
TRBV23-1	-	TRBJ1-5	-	CATPWTDSNQPQHF	TGCGCCACCCCCTGGACAGATAGCAATCAGCCCCAGCATTTT
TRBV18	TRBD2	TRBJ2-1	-	CASSRTSGRDEQFF	TGTGCCAGCTCACGGACTAGCGGGAGGGATGAGCAGTTCTTC
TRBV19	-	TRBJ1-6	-	CASNSFNYNSPLHF	TGTGCCAGTAACAGCTTCAACTATAATTCACCCCTCCACTTT
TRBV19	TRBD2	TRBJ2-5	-	CASSIRTSSFQETQYF	TGTGCCAGTAGTATAAGGACTAGCAGCTTCCAAGAGACCCAGTACTTC
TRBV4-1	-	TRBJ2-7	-	CASSQGRDRPYEQYF	TGCGCCAGCAGCCAAGGCCGGGACCGGCCCTACGAGCAGTACTTC
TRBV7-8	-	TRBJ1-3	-	CASSLVEVSGNTIYF	TGTGCCAGCAGCTTAGTGGAAGTCTCTGGAAACACCATATATTTT
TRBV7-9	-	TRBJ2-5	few	CASSSSRRGYQETQYF	TGTGCCAGCAGCTCAAGTCGTAGGGGGTACCAAGAGACCCAGTACTTC
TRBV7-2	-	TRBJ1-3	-	CASSLGGVSSGNTIYF	TGTGCCAGCAGCTTAGGAGGGGTTTCCTCTGGAAACACCATATATTTT
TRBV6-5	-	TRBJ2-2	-	CASSYGANTGELFF	TGTGCCAGCAGTTATGGGGCGAACACCGGGGAGCTGTTTTTT
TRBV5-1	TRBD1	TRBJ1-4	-	CASSLGTGRNEKLFF	TGCGCCAGCAGCTTAGGGACAGGGCGTAATGAAAAACTGTTTTTT
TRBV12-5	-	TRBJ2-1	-	CASGLGLGNEQFF	TGTGCTAGTGGCCTCGGTTTGGGAAATGAGCAGTTCTTC
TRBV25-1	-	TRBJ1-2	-	CASSESRAYGYTF	TGTGCCAGCAGTGAATCCAGAGCCTATGGCTACACCTTC
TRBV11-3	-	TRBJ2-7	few	CASSLEASGTYEQYF	TGTGCCAGCAGCTTAGAGGCGTCGGGCACCTACGAGCAGTACTTC
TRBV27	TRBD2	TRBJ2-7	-	CASSPLIAGGPREQYF	TGTGCCAGCAGTCCCCTTATAGCGGGAGGGCCCCGCGAGCAGTACTTC
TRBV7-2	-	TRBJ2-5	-	CASSLRSHKGEETQYF	TGTGCCAGCAGCTTAAGGTCCCATAAGGGAGAAGAGACCCAGTACTTC